One and the same sample provided the 8 T cell receptor beta chains below, sequenced in a study of PD-L1 blockade in urothelial cancer. Time point given: pretreatment peripheral blood. The repertoire was sequenced with immunoSEQ multiplex PCR; TCRdb's copy has only in-frame clones and lacks some. The repertoire has around 66,000 clones, 75% to 90% of them found once; the top ten carry over 1.5%. Here the sequenced sample was PBMCs, taken around atezolizumab (anti-PD-L1) treatment. Receptors originate from a man in his sixties or seventies with urothelial cancer.

The chain employs TRBV19 and TRBJ1-2, with D unclear. The germline V and J ends were trimmed by 5 bases and 8 bases, with 12 bases remaining between them. Germline CDR1 reads LNHDA; CDR2 reads SQIVND (reference sequence). The CDR3 covers 12 residues. Here the CDR3 reads CASSPKGEGYTF. As DNA, the CDR3 is TGTGCCAGTAGTCCCAAAGGAGAGGGCTACACCTTC.

The chain links TRBV18 to TRBJ1-2, with 7 bases aligning to TRBD1. The V segment lost 4 bases and the J segment 3 bases; nucleotides outside the gene matches: 8. Looked up from germline, CDR1 is KGHSH and CDR2 is LQKENI. This CDR3 is built from 15 residues. The CDR3 here is CASSLPGQQDYGYTF. The CDR3 nucleotides are TGTGCCAGCTCACTTCCGGGACAGCAGGACTATGGCTACACCTTC.

The J gene is TRBJ2-1, the V gene TRBV19; TRBD2 might be the D (6 bases). This CDR3 has 18 residues. Germline V gene sequence: CDR1 LNHDA, CDR2 SQIVND (reference sequence). The germline V and J ends were trimmed by 0 bases and 6 bases, with 21 bases remaining between them. The CDR3 sequence: CASSIDPIGREGINEQFF. CDR3 DNA sequence: TGTGCCAGTAGTATAGATCCGATAGGGCGGGAAGGCATCAATGAGCAGTTCTTC.

CDR3 nucleotide sequence: TGCGCCAGCAGCTTGGAAGCGACAGGCGCTAGCTACACCTTC. Translated, it gives CASSLEATGASYTF. V usage is TRBV5-1 and J usage is TRBJ1-2; a weak D match, TRBD1 (6 bases). Germline V gene lookup returns CDR1 SGHRS and CDR2 YFSETQ. With 0 bases removed from V and 9 bases from J, the gap between germline ends came to 15 bases. The CDR3 covers 14 residues.

The chain employs TRBV15 and TRBJ1-2; the D gene is possibly TRBD1 (6 bases). Germline V gene lookup returns CDR1 LNHNV and CDR2 YYDKDF (reference sequence). The CDR3 is made up of 15 amino acids. The ends were cut back, 0 bases at V and 6 bases at J, with 14 bases in the middle. CDR3 loop: CATSRDRGAGDGYTF. The CDR3 DNA sequence: TGTGCCACCAGCAGAGATAGGGGGGCGGGAGATGGCTACACCTTC.

Regarding this clone: Other nucleotide sequences in the sample specify the same CDR3. CDR3 coding DNA: TGTGCCAGCAGCTCCCCAGGACAGGCTGAAGCTTTCTTT. It translates to CASSSPGQAEAFF. J is TRBJ1-1 and V is TRBV9; 7 bases agree with TRBD1. The V gene's germline CDR1 is SGDLS and CDR2 YYNGEE. The CDR3 sequence is 13 residues long. V was clipped by 4 bases and J by 6 bases; unmatched bases: 6.

The chain employs TRBV6-5 and TRBJ2-5; 11 nucleotides align to TRBD1. The CDR3 contains 14 residues. Germline loops: CDR1 MNHEY, CDR2 SVGAGI. Trimming cost V 6 bases and J 2 bases; bases outside gene matches: 2. In DNA, the CDR3 is TGTGCCAGCAGGGGACAGGGGGGACAAGAGACCCAGTACTTC. Protein sequence: CASRGQGGQETQYF.

The genes are TRBV5-1 and TRBJ2-3, with D possibly matching TRBD1 (6 bases). The CDR3 contains 14 residues. CDR1 is SGHRS and CDR2 is YFSETQ in the germline V gene. V was clipped by 0 bases and J by 4 bases, with 9 bases between them. Here the CDR3 DNA reads TGCGCCAGCAGCTTGGCACAGGGCTCAGATACGCAGTATTTT. Translated: CASSLAQGSDTQYF.